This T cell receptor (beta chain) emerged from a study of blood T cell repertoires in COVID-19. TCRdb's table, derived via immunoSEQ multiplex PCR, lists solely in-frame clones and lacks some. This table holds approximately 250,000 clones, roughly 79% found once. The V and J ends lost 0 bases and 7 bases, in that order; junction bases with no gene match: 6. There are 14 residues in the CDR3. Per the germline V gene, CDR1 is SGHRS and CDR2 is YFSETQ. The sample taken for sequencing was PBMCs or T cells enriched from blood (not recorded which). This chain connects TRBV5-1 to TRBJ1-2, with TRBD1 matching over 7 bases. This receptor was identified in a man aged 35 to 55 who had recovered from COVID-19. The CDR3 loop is CASSLAGGFRGYTF. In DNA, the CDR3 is TGCGCCAGCAGCTTGGCAGGGGGGTTTCGTGGCTACACCTTC.